One T cell receptor beta chain is described in this entry. This sample stems from a study of blood T cell repertoires in COVID-19. Trimming removed 5 bases at V and 6 bases at J, with 6 bases between. Germline V CDR1 and CDR2: DFQATT, SNEGSKA (reference sequence). CDR3 length equals 10 residues. Here immunoSEQ multiplex PCR was the method, and the copy in TCRdb shows in-frame clones only, minus some. The sample shows 150,000 to 200,000 clones, 85% to 95% of them seen only once. Material for sequencing was peripheral blood. The clonotype comes from a woman in her forties or fifties with acute or convalescent COVID-19. The chain combines TRBV20-1 with TRBJ2-3; perhaps TRBD2 as D (6 bases). The CDR3 loop reads CSAGGDTQYF. The CDR3 DNA follows: TGCAGTGCTGGGGGGGATACGCAGTATTTT.